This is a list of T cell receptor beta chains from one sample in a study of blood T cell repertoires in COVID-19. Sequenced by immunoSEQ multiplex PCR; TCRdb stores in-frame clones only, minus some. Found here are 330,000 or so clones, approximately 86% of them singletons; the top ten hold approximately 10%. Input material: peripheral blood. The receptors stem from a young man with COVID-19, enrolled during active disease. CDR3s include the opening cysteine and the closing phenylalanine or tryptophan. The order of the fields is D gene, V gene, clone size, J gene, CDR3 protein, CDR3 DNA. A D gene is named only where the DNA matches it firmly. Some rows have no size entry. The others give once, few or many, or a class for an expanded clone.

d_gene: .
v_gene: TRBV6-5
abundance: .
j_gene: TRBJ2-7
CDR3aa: CASKSYRERYEQYF
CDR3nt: TGTGCCAGCAAGTCCTACAGGGAGAGGTACGAGCAGTACTTC

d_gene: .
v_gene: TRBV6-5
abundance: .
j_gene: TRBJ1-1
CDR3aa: CASSPQWGGNTEAFF
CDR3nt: TGTGCCAGCAGTCCCCAATGGGGGGGGAACACTGAAGCTTTCTTT

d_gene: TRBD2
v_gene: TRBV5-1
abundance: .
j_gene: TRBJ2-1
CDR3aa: CASSQSGTSGRSYNEQFF
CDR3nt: TGCGCCAGCAGCCAATCCGGGACTAGCGGGAGGTCCTACAATGAGCAGTTCTTC

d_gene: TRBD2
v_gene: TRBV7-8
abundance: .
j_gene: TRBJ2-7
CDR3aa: CASSLGGGTSWYEQYF
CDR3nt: TGTGCCAGCAGCTTAGGCGGGGGGACTAGTTGGTACGAGCAGTACTTC

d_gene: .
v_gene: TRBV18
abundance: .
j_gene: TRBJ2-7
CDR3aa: CASSPPDSSYEQYF
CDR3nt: TGTGCCAGCTCACCACCGGACAGCTCCTACGAGCAGTACTTC

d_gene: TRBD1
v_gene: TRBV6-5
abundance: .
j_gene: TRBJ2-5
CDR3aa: CASSYLGQGQETQYF
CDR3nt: TGTGCCAGCAGTTACCTAGGACAGGGGCAAGAGACCCAGTACTTC

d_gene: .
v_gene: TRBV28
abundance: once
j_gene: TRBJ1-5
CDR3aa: CASRARGYSNQPQHF
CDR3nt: TGTGCCAGCAGGGCCAGGGGTTATAGCAATCAGCCCCAGCATTTT

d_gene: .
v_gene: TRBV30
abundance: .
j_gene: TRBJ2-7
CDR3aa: CAWTLSKAAYEQYF
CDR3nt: TGTGCCTGGACCCTCTCCAAAGCCGCCTACGAGCAGTACTTC

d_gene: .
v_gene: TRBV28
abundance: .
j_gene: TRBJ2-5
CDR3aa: CASSLQGGETQYF
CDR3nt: TGTGCCAGCAGTCTCCAGGGGGGAGAGACCCAGTACTTC

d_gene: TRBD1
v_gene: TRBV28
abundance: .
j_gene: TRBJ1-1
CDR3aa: CATKSGQGTTEAFF
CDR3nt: TGTGCCACCAAATCGGGACAGGGGACCACTGAAGCTTTCTTT

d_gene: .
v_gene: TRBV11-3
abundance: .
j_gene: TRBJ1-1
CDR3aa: CASSPGDSTEAFF
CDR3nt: TGTGCCAGCAGCCCGGGGGATTCGACTGAAGCTTTCTTT

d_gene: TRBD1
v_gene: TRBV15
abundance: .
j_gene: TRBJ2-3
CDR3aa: CATSRIPGQGTDTQYF
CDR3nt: TGTGCCACCAGCAGGATCCCTGGACAGGGCACAGATACGCAGTATTTT

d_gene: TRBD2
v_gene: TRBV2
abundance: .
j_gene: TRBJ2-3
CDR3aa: CASSSGGAGLTDTQYF
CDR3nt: TGTGCCAGCAGTAGCGGGGGGGCCGGGCTGACAGATACGCAGTATTTT

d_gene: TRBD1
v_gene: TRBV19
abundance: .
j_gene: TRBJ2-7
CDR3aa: CASNLGTGPNYEQYF
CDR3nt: TGTGCCAGTAATTTAGGGACAGGCCCTAACTACGAGCAGTACTTC

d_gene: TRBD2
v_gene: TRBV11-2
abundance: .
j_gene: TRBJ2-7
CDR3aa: CASSFSGVGYEQYF
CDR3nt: TGTGCCAGCAGCTTTAGCGGGGTCGGCTACGAGCAGTACTTC

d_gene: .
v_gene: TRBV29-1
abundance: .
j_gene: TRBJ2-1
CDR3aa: CSVEDRREWGNEQFF
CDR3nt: TGCAGCGTTGAAGATCGACGGGAGTGGGGGAATGAGCAGTTCTTC

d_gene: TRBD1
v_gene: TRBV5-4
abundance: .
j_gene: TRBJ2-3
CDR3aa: CASSLGSQGLTDTQYF
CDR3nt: TGTGCCAGCAGCTTGGGGTCACAGGGGTTGACAGATACGCAGTATTTT

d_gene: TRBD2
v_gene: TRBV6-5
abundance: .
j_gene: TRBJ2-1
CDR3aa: CASIIAGGGYEQFF
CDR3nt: TGTGCCAGCATCATAGCGGGAGGAGGATATGAGCAGTTCTTC

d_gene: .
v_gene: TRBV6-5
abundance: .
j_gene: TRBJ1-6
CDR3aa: CASSSTGSSYNSPLHF
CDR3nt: TGTGCCAGCAGTTCGACGGGTAGCTCCTATAATTCACCCCTCCACTTT

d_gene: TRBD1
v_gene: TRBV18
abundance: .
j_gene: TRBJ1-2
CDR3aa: CASSQGQGQYGYTF
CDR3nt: TGTGCCAGCTCGCAAGGACAGGGACAGTATGGCTACACCTTC

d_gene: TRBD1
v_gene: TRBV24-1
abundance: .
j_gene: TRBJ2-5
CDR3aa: CATSEPGQGRETQYF
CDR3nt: TGTGCCACCAGTGAACCGGGACAGGGTCGAGAGACCCAGTACTTC

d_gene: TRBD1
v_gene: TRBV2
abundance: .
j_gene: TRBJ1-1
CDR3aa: CASGTGDTEAFF
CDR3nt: TGTGCCAGCGGGACAGGAGACACTGAAGCTTTCTTT

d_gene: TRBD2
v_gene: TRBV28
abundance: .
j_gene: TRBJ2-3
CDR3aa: CASSFRSGGGGFGDTQYF
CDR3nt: TGTGCCAGCAGTTTTAGGAGCGGGGGAGGAGGGTTCGGGGATACGCAGTATTTT

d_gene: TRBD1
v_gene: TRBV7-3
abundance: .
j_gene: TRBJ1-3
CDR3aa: CASSLLGTGNGNTIYF
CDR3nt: TGTGCCAGCAGCTTACTGGGGACAGGGAATGGAAACACCATATATTTT

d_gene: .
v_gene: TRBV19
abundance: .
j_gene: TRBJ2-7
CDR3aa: CASSSSRGQGNYEQYF
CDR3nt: TGTGCCAGTAGTTCCTCAAGGGGCCAGGGTAACTACGAGCAGTACTTC

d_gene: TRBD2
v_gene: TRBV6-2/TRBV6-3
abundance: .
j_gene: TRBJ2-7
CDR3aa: CASIPGLAVSYEQYF
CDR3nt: TGTGCCAGCATCCCGGGACTAGCGGTATCCTACGAGCAGTACTTC

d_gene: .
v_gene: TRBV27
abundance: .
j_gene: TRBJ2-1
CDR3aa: CASSLESGDYNEQFF
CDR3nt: TGTGCCAGCAGTTTAGAATCAGGCGACTACAATGAGCAGTTCTTC

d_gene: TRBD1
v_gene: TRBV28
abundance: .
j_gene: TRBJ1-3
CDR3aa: CASSLRQGAGNTIYF
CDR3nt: TGTGCCAGCAGTTTGAGACAGGGGGCTGGAAACACCATATATTTT

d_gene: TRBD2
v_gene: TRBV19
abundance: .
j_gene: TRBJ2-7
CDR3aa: CASSTGLAGRYEQYF
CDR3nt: TGTGCCAGTAGTACAGGACTAGCGGGACGCTACGAGCAGTACTTC

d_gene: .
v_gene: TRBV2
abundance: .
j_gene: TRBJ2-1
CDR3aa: CATPVTYNEQFF
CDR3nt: TGTGCCACCCCGGTGACCTACAATGAGCAGTTCTTC

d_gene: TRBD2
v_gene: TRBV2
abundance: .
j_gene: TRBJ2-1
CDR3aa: CASSDSGGTGEQFF
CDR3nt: TGTGCCAGCAGTGATAGCGGGGGCACGGGTGAGCAGTTCTTC

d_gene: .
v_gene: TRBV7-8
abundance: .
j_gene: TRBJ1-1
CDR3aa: CASSLFEGHGNTEAFF
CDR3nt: TGTGCCAGCAGCTTATTTGAGGGACACGGGAACACTGAAGCTTTCTTT

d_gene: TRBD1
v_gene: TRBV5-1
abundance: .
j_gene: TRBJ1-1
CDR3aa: CASSKKPGQGEAFF
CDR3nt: TGCGCCAGCAGCAAAAAACCGGGACAGGGCGAAGCTTTCTTT

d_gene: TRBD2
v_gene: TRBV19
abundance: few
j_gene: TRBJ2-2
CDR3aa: CASNTPGLGTGELFF
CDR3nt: TGTGCCAGTAATACACCGGGACTAGGAACCGGGGAGCTGTTTTTT

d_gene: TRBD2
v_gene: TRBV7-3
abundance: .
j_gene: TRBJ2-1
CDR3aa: CASSLMGGLNEQFF
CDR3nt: TGTGCCAGCAGCTTAATGGGGGGGTTGAATGAGCAGTTCTTC

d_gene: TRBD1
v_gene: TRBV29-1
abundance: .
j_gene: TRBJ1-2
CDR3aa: CSVEGQGGPGYTF
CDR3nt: TGCAGCGTTGAGGGACAGGGTGGTCCGGGCTACACCTTC

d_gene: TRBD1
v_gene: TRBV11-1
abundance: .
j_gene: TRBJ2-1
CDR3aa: CASSLAAGTGGSSYNEQFF
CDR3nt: TGTGCCAGCAGCTTAGCGGCCGGGACAGGGGGAAGCTCCTACAATGAGCAGTTCTTC

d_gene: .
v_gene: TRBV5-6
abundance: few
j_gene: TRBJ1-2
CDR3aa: CASSADNVDGYTF
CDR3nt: TGTGCCAGCAGCGCGGACAATGTGGATGGCTACACCTTC

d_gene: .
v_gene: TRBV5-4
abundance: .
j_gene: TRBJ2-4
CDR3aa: CASSLSLAENIQYF
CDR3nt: TGTGCCAGCAGCTTGTCACTAGCTGAAAACATTCAGTACTTC

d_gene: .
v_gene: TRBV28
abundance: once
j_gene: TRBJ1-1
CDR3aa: CASSPTGNEAFF
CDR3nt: TGTGCCAGCAGTCCAACAGGGAATGAAGCTTTCTTT

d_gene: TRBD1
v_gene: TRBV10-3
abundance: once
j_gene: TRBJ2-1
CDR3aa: CAISGLGVRGRGPDEQFF
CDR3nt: TGTGCCATCAGTGGCTTAGGTGTTAGGGGCAGGGGGCCGGATGAGCAGTTCTTC

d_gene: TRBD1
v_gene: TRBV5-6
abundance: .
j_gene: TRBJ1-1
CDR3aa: CASRLKQGWNTEAFF
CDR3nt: TGTGCCAGCAGATTGAAACAGGGGTGGAACACTGAAGCTTTCTTT

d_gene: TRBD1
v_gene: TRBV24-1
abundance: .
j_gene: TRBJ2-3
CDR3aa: CATSASPGQGVGDTQYF
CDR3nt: TGTGCCACCAGTGCTTCTCCGGGACAGGGGGTAGGAGATACGCAGTATTTT

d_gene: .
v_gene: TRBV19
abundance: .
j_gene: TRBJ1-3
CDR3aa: CASSPDRSSGNTIYF
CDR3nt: TGTGCCAGTAGTCCCGACAGGAGCTCTGGAAACACCATATATTTT

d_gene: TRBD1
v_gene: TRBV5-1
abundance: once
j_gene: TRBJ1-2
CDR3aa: CASRPSRTGKSNYGYTF
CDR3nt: TGCGCCAGCCGACCATCAAGGACAGGGAAGTCTAACTATGGCTACACCTTC